Presented here are 25 T cell receptor beta chains from one specimen sequenced in a study of CD8 T cells in Susac syndrome. Reverse transcription used about 0.45 to 1 ug RNA and random hexamers. TCRdb re-analysed the immunoSEQ multiplex PCR reads in MiXCR, keeping a single row per CDR3 protein. Counted here are about 66,000 distinct CDR3 sequences, 94% occurring once; the ten biggest clones make up about 0.6%. Material for sequencing was CD8+ T cells from PBMCs. The receptors come from a human donor with multiple sclerosis.

This clonotype appeared a single time. This chain connects TRBV7-9 to TRBJ1-2; D unresolved. CDR1 is SEHNR and CDR2 is FQNEAQ in the germline V gene (reference sequence). The CDR3 runs 13 residues. V lost 10 bases and J lost 3, with 15 bases in between. CDR3 DNA sequence: TGTGCCACTCTCGCCCGGGGAGACTATGGCTACACCTTC. Encoded protein: CATLARGDYGYTF.

The chain has TRBV30 and TRBJ1-2; D is uncertain. The germline V and J ends were trimmed by 5 bases and 6 bases, with 7 bases remaining between them. Germline V gives CDR1 GTSNPN, CDR2 SVGIG (reference sequence). The CDR3 runs 10 residues. CDR3 sequence: CAWGGDGYTF. The CDR3 DNA reads as TGTGCCTGGGGTGGAGATGGCTACACCTTC.

The chain uses TRBV6-5 and TRBJ2-7, with TRBD1 matching over 7 bases. The CDR3 covers 14 residues. Per the germline V gene, CDR1 is MNHEY and CDR2 is SVGAGI. V lost 5 bases to trimming and J lost 4 bases; unmatched junction nucleotides: 8. The CDR3 nucleotides read TGTGCCAGCAGTCAACAGGGGTCCCTTTACGAGCAGTACTTC. It translates to CASSQQGSLYEQYF.

The chain recombines TRBV13 with TRBJ2-4; D unresolved. This CDR3 has 12 amino acids. Germline CDR1 reads PRHDT; CDR2 reads FYEKMQ (reference sequence). Trimming pared 5 bases from V and 12 bases from J, leaving 14 bases between. The CDR3 region is CASSQGWGNQYF. The CDR3, as DNA: TGTGCCAGCAGCCAAGGATGGGGTAATCAGTACTTC.

V and J are TRBV7-9 and TRBJ2-3; the D is unclear. This CDR3 has 13 residues. Looked up from germline, CDR1 is SEHNR and CDR2 is FQNEAQ (reference sequence). Trimming took 1 base from V and 6 from J, leaving 8 bases between them. CDR3 protein: CASSLEGADTQYF. CDR3 coding DNA: TGTGCCAGCAGCTTAGAGGGCGCGGATACGCAGTATTTT.

The chain carries TRBV12-3 or TRBV12-4 and TRBJ2-1; 7 nucleotides match TRBD1. This CDR3 region has 15 residues. V lost 3 bases and J lost 5; bases outside the gene matches: 7. The CDR3 DNA sequence: TGTGCCAGCAGTTTTGGGGGACAGCTTAACAATGAGCAGTTCTTC. This codes for CASSFGGQLNNEQFF.

The chain employs TRBV29-1 and TRBJ1-1, with D perhaps matching TRBD1 (5 bases). CDR1 and CDR2 (germline): SQVTM, ANQGSEA. With 2 bases removed from V and 4 bases from J, the gap between germline ends came to 11 bases. CDR3 length equals 13 residues. CDR3 sequence reads: CSVETPGGTEAFF. The CDR3 coding sequence is TGCAGCGTTGAAACCCCCGGGGGCACTGAAGCTTTCTTT.

The V call is TRBV7-3, the J call TRBJ1-2, with 7 nucleotides matching TRBD1. The CDR3 spans 16 residues. Germline-derived CDR1 and CDR2 are SGHTA and FQGTGA. The V and J ends lost 5 bases and 4 bases, in that order; junction bases with no gene match: 13. CDR3 amino acids: CASSMNGQGGLYGYTF. The DNA of the CDR3 is TGTGCCAGCAGCATGAACGGCCAAGGGGGCCTCTATGGCTACACCTTC. Full variable domain (missing parts from reference TRBV7-3 and TRBJ1-2): GAGVSQTPSNKVTEKGKYVELRCDPISGHTALYWYRQSLGQGPEFLIYFQGTGAADDSGLPNDRFFAVRPEGSVSTLKIQRTERGDSAVYLCASSMNGQGGLYGYTFGSGTRLTVV.

The chain has TRBV19 and TRBJ2-2; 12 bases agree with TRBD2. Per the germline V gene, CDR1 is LNHDA and CDR2 is SQIVND (reference sequence). The length of the CDR3 is 15 residues. V lost 4 bases and J lost 7; bases outside the gene matches: 4. As DNA, the CDR3 is TGTGCCAGTAGTAGACTAGCGGGAGACGACGGGGAGCTGTTTTTT. Amino acids: CASSRLAGDDGELFF.

In this sample, this clonotype turned up once. This chain links TRBV20-1 with TRBJ2-5; a weak D match, TRBD2 (5 bases). The V and J ends lost 0 bases and 6 bases respectively, with 17 bases between them. The CDR3 length is 15 residues. The germline CDR1 and CDR2 sequences are DFQATT and SNEGSKA (reference sequence). CDR3 coding DNA: TGCAGTGCTAGAGATAGAGCGGCGGGTATGAAGACCCAGTACTTC. Amino acid sequence: CSARDRAAGMKTQYF.

The gene calls are TRBV5-1 and TRBJ1-2, with no clear D. Germline values: CDR1 SGHRS, CDR2 YFSETQ. V was pared by 1 base and J by 2 bases, with 6 bases between. The CDR3 sequence is 13 residues long. This CDR3 is CASSLTENYGYTF. The CDR3 DNA sequence: TGCGCCAGCAGCTTGACAGAGAACTATGGCTACACCTTC.

The chain employs TRBV29-1 and TRBJ2-6, with D uncertain. The germline V gene has CDR1 SQVTM and CDR2 ANQGSEA. This CDR3 is 15 amino acids long. V was cut by 5 bases and J by 3 bases, with 14 bases left in between. The CDR3 region is CSVQLVPGGANVLTF. CDR3 DNA sequence: TGCAGCGTTCAATTGGTTCCCGGTGGGGCCAACGTCCTGACTTTC.

The chain has TRBV7-6 and TRBJ2-1; TRBD2 aligns across 8 bases. The germline CDR1 and CDR2 sequences are SGHVS and FNYEAQ. The CDR3 covers 15 residues. The V and J ends lost 1 base and 5 bases, in that order; junction bases with no gene match: 4. CDR3 nucleotide sequence: TGTGCCAGCAGCTTAGGCCGGGAGGGCCACAATGAGCAGTTCTTC. Translated: CASSLGREGHNEQFF.

J is TRBJ2-2 and V is TRBV27; 7 nucleotides align to TRBD1. This CDR3 region has 16 residues. V shed 4 bases and J 0 bases; nucleotides not matched to a gene: 5. The germline V gene has CDR1 MNHEY and CDR2 SMNVEV (reference sequence). The CDR3: CASSSRQGSNTGELFF. In DNA form, the CDR3 reads TGTGCCAGCAGTTCCCGACAGGGTTCGAACACCGGGGAGCTGTTTTTT.

The CDR3 reads CASSQAGQGASYNEQFF. In DNA form, the CDR3 reads TGTGCCAGCAGCCAAGCCGGGCAGGGAGCCTCCTACAATGAGCAGTTCTTC. J is TRBJ2-1 and V is TRBV4-2; possibly TRBD1 or TRBD2 for D (5 bases each). The CDR3 length is 17 residues. Trimming removed 1 base at V and 0 bases at J, with 13 bases between. Germline CDR1 LGHNA, CDR2 YNFKEQ.

The rearrangement joins TRBV7-9 to TRBJ2-2; D may correspond to TRBD1 or TRBD2 (5 bases each). The CDR3 is 16 amino acids. V lost 1 base to trimming and J lost 6 bases, with 15 bases between them. The V gene's germline CDR1 is SEHNR and CDR2 FQNEAQ (reference sequence). In DNA, the CDR3 is TGTGCCAGCAGCTTAGTCACCGTTGGGGGTTCCGGGGAGCTGTTTTTT. Amino acids: CASSLVTVGGSGELFF.

The chain combines TRBV20-1 with TRBJ2-1, with unresolved D. This CDR3 spans 15 amino acids. Trimming cost V 5 bases and J 0 bases, with 14 bases left between them. CDR1 is DFQATT and CDR2 is SNEGSKA in the germline V gene (reference sequence). CDR3 sequence reads: CSAGLSASSYNEQFF. In DNA, the CDR3 is TGCAGTGCTGGCCTCAGCGCAAGCTCCTACAATGAGCAGTTCTTC.

The chain combines TRBV12-3 or TRBV12-4 with TRBJ2-3; D is ambiguous. Trimming stripped 3 bases from V and 4 bases from J, with 2 bases between. This CDR3 has 11 amino acids. CDR3 sequence: CASSFPDTQYF. The CDR3 coding sequence is TGTGCCAGCAGTTTTCCAGATACGCAGTATTTT.

Here the CDR3 reads CASSQTGTATNTF. The CDR3 DNA reads as TGTGCCAGCAGCCAAACCGGGACAGCGACCAACACCTTC. The chain joins TRBV3-1 to TRBJ1-2; TRBD1 matches 7 bases. The CDR3 totals 13 residues. Germline V gives CDR1 LGHDT, CDR2 YNNKEL (reference sequence). Trimming at V came to 2 bases and at J to 12 bases, leaving 9 bases not matched to a gene.

This sequence joins TRBV4-2 and TRBJ2-2; the D gene is possibly TRBD2 (5 bases). Germline V gene lookup returns CDR1 LGHNA and CDR2 YNFKEQ. This CDR3 is 16 amino acids long. V was trimmed by 2 bases and J by 3 bases, leaving 13 bases between them. The CDR3 sequence: CASSQLRAVDTGELFF. CDR3 sequence (DNA): TGTGCCAGCAGCCAATTGAGGGCAGTCGACACCGGGGAGCTGTTTTTT.

This clonotype was observed a single time. CDR3 loop: CSAGQGARHEQYF. The CDR3 DNA is TGCAGCGCCGGACAGGGGGCTCGGCACGAGCAGTACTTC. V and J are TRBV29-1 and TRBJ2-7; 11 bases line up with TRBD1. Germline V CDR1 and CDR2: SQVTM, ANQGSEA. The CDR3 totals 13 residues. Losses at the gene ends were 7 bases for V and 5 bases for J; bases not matched to a gene: 7.

The J gene is TRBJ2-1, the V gene TRBV29-1; TRBD2 matches 11 bases. With 3 bases clipped from V and 0 bases from J, the junction kept 1 base outside the gene matches. The CDR3 has 15 amino acids. Germline CDR1 SQVTM, CDR2 ANQGSEA. The DNA for the CDR3 is TGCAGCGTTGACGGACTAGCGGGCTCCTACAATGAGCAGTTCTTC. Translating it yields CSVDGLAGSYNEQFF.

The CDR3 region is CASSSKPGSYNEQFF. CDR3 sequence (DNA): TGTGCCAGCTCATCCAAGCCGGGGAGTTACAATGAGCAGTTCTTC. This chain uses TRBV18 with TRBJ2-1; the D gene is possibly TRBD2 (5 bases). Per the germline V gene, CDR1 is KGHSH and CDR2 is LQKENI. CDR3 size: 15 residues. Trimming left V 5 bases short and J 4 bases short, with 15 bases between.

The chain couples TRBV9 to TRBJ2-1; TRBD2 matches 10 bases. Germline loops: CDR1 SGDLS, CDR2 YYNGEE. V dropped 0 bases and J dropped 6; count of bases not matched to a gene: 3. This CDR3 comprises 15 residues. CDR3 protein: CASSVALAGVNEQFF. The CDR3 region has the DNA TGTGCCAGCAGCGTAGCGCTAGCGGGGGTCAATGAGCAGTTCTTC.

The V gene is TRBV7-9, the J gene TRBJ2-7, with 10 bases lining up with TRBD1. Germline V CDR1 and CDR2: SEHNR, FQNEAQ (reference sequence). CDR3 length: 15 residues. V lost 4 bases and J lost 3; bases outside the gene matches: 6. CDR3 sequence reads: CASSSGQGMNYEQYF. The DNA for the CDR3 is TGTGCCAGCAGCTCGGGACAGGGGATGAACTACGAGCAGTACTTC.